This T cell receptor (beta chain) was sequenced for a study of OX40 agonist ivuxolimab in advanced cancers. In the study overall: Ivuxolimab was a fully human IgG2 agonistic monoclonal antibody targeting the costimulatory receptor OX40 (CD134). Among the roughly 52 dose-escalation patients, around 20 had hepatocellular carcinoma, 15 or so melanoma, 9 renal cell carcinoma and 9 head and neck cancer. Partial responses occurred in three dose-escalation patients, of whom one had hepatocellular carcinoma and two had cutaneous melanoma. Prior anti-PD-1, anti-PD-L1 or anti-CTLA-4 therapy was permitted, and approximately 41% of dose-escalation patients had received checkpoint inhibitors. The paper reports the monotherapy dose-escalation portion (N of about 52 patients) of the phase I ivuxolimab trial. Intravenous ivuxolimab was administered to patients every 2 weeks at six dose levels: 0.01, 0.1, 0.3, 1.5, 3 and 10 mg/kg. The point of sequencing TCRbeta in the periphery was to test whether ivuxolimab changed TCR sequence diversity and drove clonal T-cell expansion. A male proportion of roughly 80% and a mean age of approximately 58 years, ranging from about 23 to 90, were recorded for the dose-escalation cohort.

Study-wide conclusions, independent of this receptor: In partial responders in the 0.1-3.0 mg/kg groups, normalized peripheral clonal expansion was found to be among the lowest, especially among CD8+ T cells. After ivuxolimab, CD8+ T cells had more expanded clones than CD4+ T cells on average. Antigen specificity was not determined for the clonally expanded peripheral T cells. At doses from 0.1 to 3.0 mg/kg, clonal expansion was seen in both CD4+ and CD8+ blood T cells between baseline and week 6. Low levels of normalized T-cell clonal expansion were also seen in some nonresponding patients.

To sequence the TCRbeta CDR3 region, genomic DNA was isolated from the sorted cells. The immunoSEQ Assay was used for sequencing of TCRbeta CDR3 regions. TCRdb carries this immuneACCESS record with in-frame sequences only. Its versions omit some clonotypes, under half of them owing to an unresolved V gene in the studies checked, with the rest unexplained. The sample yields tens of thousands of clones; 84% were counted once. The ten largest clonotypes hold about 50% of the sample. A word on this clone: Its antigen is not yet known. Per-nucleotide qualities are absent, and no much larger clonotype sits a single base away.

Patients with autoimmune disease history or receiving systemic immunosuppression were excluded from the trial. Peripheral blood for TCR sequencing was drawn from every dose cohort at baseline, at cycle 4 day 1 and at cycle 7 day 1. Samples were obtained from an open-label, multicenter, first-in-human phase I dose-escalation trial of ivuxolimab. Adults with locally advanced or metastatic melanoma, renal cell, hepatocellular, or head and neck squamous cell carcinoma were enrolled in the trial. Before TCR sequencing, CD4+ T cells and CD8+ T cells were sorted from peripheral blood as separate populations. Taken from the germline V gene (reference sequence), the CDR1 and CDR2 loops are MNHNY and SVGAGI. The V and J ends are trimmed by 6 bases and 5 bases, leaving 20 bases between them. The CDR3 numbers 15 residues from cysteine through phenylalanine. Here the CDR3 DNA is all that survives: 45 bases in frame from base 1.

The sequencing here drew on CD4+ or CD8+ T cells sorted from blood, taken in a trial of the OX40 agonist ivuxolimab. Recombination joined TRBV6-6 with TRBJ2-7; the D match is possibly TRBD1 or TRBD2, with 5 bases aligned in each. The receptor was derived from an adult with an advanced solid tumor such as melanoma, head and neck, liver or kidney cancer. The bases are TGTGCCAGCAGCCCAAGCCTCGGGGCCGTGGACGAGCAGTACTTC. It specifies CASSPSLGAVDEQYF.